These T cell receptor beta chains were read from a single sample in a study of T cells in Graves' hyperthyroidism and ophthalmopathy. Via MiXCR, TCRdb re-called the multiplex PCR reads, giving one row per CDR3 protein. The sample shows 530,000 or so distinct CDR3 sequences, approximately 44% of them seen only once. The specimen sequenced was peripheral blood or thyroid tissue (not recorded which). The origin of the receptors is a woman younger than 30 with Graves' hyperthyroidism. The CDR3 runs from the conserved cysteine through the conserved F or W. The D gene is left open where the match is weak. Rows give clone size only sometimes, using once, few, many, or a class for an expanded clone.

>TRBV5-4|-|-|TRBJ2-2
CASSLEAASFFGELFF
TGTGCCAGCAGCTTGGAGGCGGCTAGCTTTTTCGGGGAGCTGTTTTTT
>TRBV15|many|-|TRBJ1-3
CATSRGSNSGNTIYF
TGTGCCACCAGCAGAGGCAGCAACTCTGGAAACACCATATATTTT
>TRBV7-2|-|-|TRBJ1-1
CASSLDRGITEAFF
TGTGCCAGCAGTTTGGACAGAGGGATCACTGAAGCTTTCTTT
>TRBV7-4|-|-|TRBJ1-1
CASSSSASAEAFF
TGTGCCAGCAGCTCTAGCGCCTCTGCTGAAGCTTTCTTT
>TRBV3-1|many|TRBD1|TRBJ1-1
CASSSRTGSYTEAFF
TGTGCCAGCAGCTCCCGGACAGGGAGTTACACTGAAGCTTTCTTT
>TRBV20-1|-|TRBD2|TRBJ2-7
CSARDVASGRDYEQYF
TGCAGTGCTAGAGATGTTGCTAGCGGGAGGGACTACGAGCAGTACTTC
>TRBV29-1|-|TRBD2|TRBJ2-7
CSVVLAGDPYEQYF
TGCAGCGTTGTCCTAGCGGGAGATCCCTACGAGCAGTACTTC
>TRBV20-1|once|-|TRBJ1-1
CSASSLGTVNTEAFF
TGCAGTGCCAGCAGCTTGGGGACGGTGAACACTGAAGCTTTCTTT
>TRBV4-1|many|-|TRBJ2-7
CASSPRPHEQYF
TGCGCCAGCAGCCCCAGGCCCCACGAGCAGTACTTC
>TRBV20-1|many|-|TRBJ1-1
CSAPGLVNTEAFF
TGCAGTGCCCCGGGACTCGTGAACACTGAAGCTTTCTTT
>TRBV29-1|many|-|TRBJ2-2
CSGGLAYGELFF
TGCAGCGGCGGACTCGCTTACGGGGAGCTGTTTTTT
>TRBV7-9|-|-|TRBJ1-1
CASSKGGTEAFF
TGTGCCAGCAGCAAGGGGGGGACTGAAGCTTTCTTT
>TRBV7-3|-|-|TRBJ2-3
CASSLRYGDSTDTQYF
TGTGCCAGCAGCCTGCGTTACGGGGATAGCACAGATACGCAGTATTTT
>TRBV7-9|many|-|TRBJ1-1
CASSLALGVTEAFF
TGTGCCAGCAGCTTAGCACTGGGGGTCACTGAAGCTTTCTTT
>TRBV7-8|-|-|TRBJ2-7
CASSLAARGEQYF
TGTGCCAGCAGCTTAGCTGCCAGGGGCGAGCAGTACTTC
>TRBV24-1|few|TRBD2|TRBJ2-1
CATSQKGLANEQFF
TGTGCCACCAGCCAAAAGGGACTAGCGAATGAGCAGTTCTTC
>TRBV2|-|-|TRBJ2-5
CANDLQGLATGETQYF
TGTGCCAACGATCTCCAGGGGCTAGCGACGGGCGAGACCCAGTACTTC
>TRBV12-3/TRBV12-4|few|TRBD1|TRBJ2-2
CASRATGQGNTGELFF
TGTGCCAGCAGGGCTACCGGACAGGGGAACACCGGGGAGCTGTTTTTT
>TRBV5-1|-|-|TRBJ2-3
CASSGSSTDTQYF
TGCGCCAGCAGCGGATCCAGCACAGATACGCAGTATTTT
>TRBV20-1|many|-|TRBJ2-6
CSAHTRHRSGANVLTF
TGCAGTGCCCACACCAGACACCGCTCTGGGGCCAACGTCCTGACTTTC
>TRBV7-6|-|TRBD2|TRBJ2-7
CASSLREGDPSYEQYF
TGTGCCAGCAGCCTCCGGGAGGGGGATCCCTCCTACGAGCAGTACTTC
>TRBV6-1|many|-|TRBJ2-6
CASSEGGWANVLTF
TGTGCCAGCAGTGAAGGGGGCTGGGCCAACGTCCTGACTTTC
>TRBV7-6|-|-|TRBJ1-1
CASSSGRGNEAFF
TGTGCCAGCAGCTCTGGGAGGGGTAATGAAGCTTTCTTT
>TRBV7-8|-|-|TRBJ2-7
CASRGGGASYEQYF
TGTGCCAGCAGGGGGGGGGGCGCATCCTACGAGCAGTACTTC
>TRBV7-2|many|-|TRBJ2-7
CASSLGVGAYEQYF
TGTGCCAGCAGCTTAGGGGTGGGGGCCTACGAGCAGTACTTC
>TRBV10-3|-|TRBD2|TRBJ2-7
CAMETSGSYEQYF
TGTGCCATGGAGACCAGCGGGAGTTACGAGCAGTACTTC
>TRBV29-1|-|-|TRBJ1-2
CSSYRDNYGYTF
TGCAGCAGTTACCGGGACAATTATGGCTACACCTTC
>TRBV7-2|-|TRBD2|TRBJ2-5
CASREREGEETQYF
TGTGCCAGCAGAGAGCGGGAGGGCGAAGAGACCCAGTACTTC
>TRBV7-6|-|-|TRBJ1-2
CASTGRRGISGNTF
TGTGCCAGCACCGGTCGACGGGGGATTTCTGGAAACACCTTC
>TRBV30|-|TRBD1|TRBJ1-1
CAWSPPGGGTEAFF
TGTGCCTGGAGTCCACCAGGGGGTGGCACTGAAGCTTTCTTT
>TRBV29-1|once|TRBD1|TRBJ1-5
CSGGQHSNQPQHF
TGCAGCGGGGGACAGCATAGCAATCAGCCCCAGCATTTT
>TRBV5-1|few|TRBD1|TRBJ2-2
CASSAGTGVTGELFF
TGCGCCAGCAGCGCCGGGACAGGGGTAACCGGGGAGCTGTTTTTT
>TRBV29-1|-|TRBD2|TRBJ2-7
CSAGLAGGNEQYF
TGCAGCGCAGGACTAGCGGGAGGTAACGAGCAGTACTTC
>TRBV15|-|-|TRBJ1-1
CATSRDVGNTGEVEAFF
TGTGCCACCAGCAGAGATGTAGGGAACACCGGGGAGGTTGAAGCTTTCTTT
>TRBV27|-|TRBD1|TRBJ2-7
CASSSRVRDSSYEQYF
TGTGCCAGCAGTTCCAGGGTCCGGGACAGTTCCTACGAGCAGTACTTC
>TRBV19|many|-|TRBJ1-6
CASSIMGEESPLHF
TGTGCCAGTAGTATCATGGGTGAGGAATCACCCCTCCACTTT
>TRBV7-2|many|-|TRBJ2-7
CASSLRYDEQYF
TGTGCCAGCAGCTTGAGGTACGACGAGCAGTACTTC
>TRBV7-6|few|TRBD1|TRBJ2-7
CARQGPYEQYF
TGTGCTCGACAGGGACCCTACGAGCAGTACTTC
>TRBV29-1|-|-|TRBJ1-2
CSVESGVSYTF
TGCAGCGTTGAAAGTGGTGTTAGCTACACCTTC
>TRBV10-1|few|-|TRBJ2-1
CASSKGDRNDEQFF
TGCGCCAGCAGCAAGGGGGACCGGAATGATGAGCAGTTCTTC
>TRBV6-5|few|TRBD2|TRBJ2-7
CASSPSGRKGEQYF
TGTGCCAGCAGTCCTAGCGGGAGAAAAGGCGAGCAGTACTTC
>TRBV20-1|-|-|TRBJ2-1
CRAHPPVSVSYNEQFF
TGCAGAGCCCATCCCCCGGTCTCAGTCTCCTACAATGAGCAGTTCTTC
>TRBV5-8|many|-|TRBJ2-2
CASSLDSRDAQRRFTGELFF
TGTGCCAGCAGCTTGGACAGCCGGGACGCGCAAAGACGGTTCACCGGGGAGCTGTTTTTT
>TRBV7-9|many|-|TRBJ1-1
CASSLSGENTEAFF
TGTGCCAGCAGCTTAAGCGGGGAGAACACTGAAGCTTTCTTT
>TRBV19|-|-|TRBJ1-1
CASTSDRVRDTEAFF
-
>TRBV7-3|many|-|TRBJ2-7
CASSSNGPYEQYF
TGTGCCAGCAGCTCGAACGGACCCTACGAGCAGTACTTC
>TRBV19|-|TRBD1|TRBJ1-5
CASSMLRDRDSNQPQHF
TGTGCCAGTAGTATGTTGCGGGACAGGGATAGCAATCAGCCCCAGCATTTT
>TRBV25-1|-|-|TRBJ2-7
CASSERTAPRQYF
TGTGCCAGCAGTGAGAGGACAGCACCGCGGCAGTACTTC
>TRBV7-8|many|-|TRBJ1-1
CASSLVAAWMNTEAFF
TGTGCCAGCAGCTTAGTGGCAGCTTGGATGAACACTGAAGCTTTCTTT